The rows below give T cell receptor beta chains drawn from one sample of a study of blood T cell repertoires in COVID-19. The protocol was immunoSEQ multiplex PCR, while the TCRdb copy is restricted to in-frame clones and leaves out a portion. Seen here are some 150,000 clones, around 83% observed once, and the top ten hold about 4%. The sequenced sample consisted of peripheral blood. The receptor set was obtained from a woman over 75 with acute or convalescent COVID-19. Each CDR3 is given without its conserved first and last residue. The order of the fields is CDR3 length, V gene, CDR3 protein.

9	TRBV30	AWSDFHEQY
13	TRBV5-1	ASNEAVSSYNEQF
13	TRBV11-2	ASSQLRGRADEQY
11	TRBV6-5	ASSPLYYYEQY
18	TRBV6-2/TRBV6-3	ASSLPPVAGGRSGTDTQY
12	TRBV28	ASSPPLIAVTAF
12	TRBV11-2	ASSLGQADRSLH
13	TRBV30	AWRAPDRNNSPLH
11	TRBV30	AWRKNMNTEAF
12	TRBV6-1	ASSENRVATKLF